Included here is one T cell receptor beta chain sequence, with context. Its target is unknown. Clones were sequenced by immunoSEQ multiplex PCR, and TCRdb holds only the in-frame ones, with some missing. The table records 69,000 or so clones, 75% to 90% of them present only once. The entry originates in a study of OX40 agonist ivuxolimab in advanced cancers. Study-wide background: Across the patients, intravenous ivuxolimab was delivered every 2 weeks at 0.01 to 10 mg/kg. Study-wide results and caveats: The CD4+ and CD8+ T cells in the blood had expanded clonally by week 6 at 0.1 to 3.0 mg/kg. The mean number of expanded clones was higher in CD8+ T cells than in CD4+.

Germline CDR1 SNHLY, CDR2 FYNNEI. V lost 6 bases and J lost 6, with 18 bases in between. The CDR3 length is 14 residues. The sequence derives from an adult with an advanced solid tumor such as melanoma, head and neck, liver or kidney cancer. The chain is built from TRBV2 and TRBJ2-7; D remains unclear. Sequenced material: CD4+ or CD8+ T cells sorted from blood, taken in a trial of the OX40 agonist ivuxolimab. CDR3 in amino acids: CASRARPEVREQYF. The CDR3 DNA follows: TGTGCCAGCAGAGCCCGTCCAGAGGTACGCGAGCAGTACTTC.